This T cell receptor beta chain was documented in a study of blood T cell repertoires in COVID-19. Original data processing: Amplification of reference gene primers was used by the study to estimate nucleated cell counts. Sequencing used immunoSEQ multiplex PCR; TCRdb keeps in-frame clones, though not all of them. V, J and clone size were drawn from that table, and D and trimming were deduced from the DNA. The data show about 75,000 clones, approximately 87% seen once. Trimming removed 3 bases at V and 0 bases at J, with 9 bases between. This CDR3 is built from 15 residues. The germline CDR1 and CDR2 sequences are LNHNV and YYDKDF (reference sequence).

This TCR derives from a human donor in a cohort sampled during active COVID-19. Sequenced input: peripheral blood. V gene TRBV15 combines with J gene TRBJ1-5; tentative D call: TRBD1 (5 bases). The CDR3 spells CATSRQGYSNQPQHF. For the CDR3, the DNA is TGTGCCACCAGCAGGCAGGGCTATAGCAATCAGCCCCAGCATTTT.